The present TCR beta chain was sequenced within a study of T cell responses to AZD1222 COVID-19 vaccine. Study-level findings and limits: Clonal diversity may have been underestimated in mostly white British donors. Spike-wide vaccine-associated CD4 TCRs dominated at 160-218 and 743-854. Unmutated variant regions are reportedly the target of nearly half of TCRs that are spike-specific. Repertoire sampling occurred only after the peak T cell response.

The CDR3 contains 16 residues. Trimming took 7 bases from V and 3 from J; bases not matched to a gene: 10. Per germline, CDR1 LGHNA and CDR2 YNFKEQ. Clones were read by immunoSEQ multiplex PCR, and TCRdb kept only the in-frame ones, dropping some. The sample consists of 95,000 to 150,000 clones, roughly 87% of them appearing once. Remarks on this clone: The antigen remains unidentified.

J is TRBJ2-5 and V is TRBV4-2; 11 bases agree with TRBD2. This TCR was recovered from an adult in good health. Material: peripheral blood, obtained on day 0 of AZD1222 vaccination. CDR3 residues: CASTPLAGAGEETQYF. The CDR3 region has the DNA TGTGCCAGCACCCCACTAGCGGGGGCCGGAGAAGAGACCCAGTACTTC.